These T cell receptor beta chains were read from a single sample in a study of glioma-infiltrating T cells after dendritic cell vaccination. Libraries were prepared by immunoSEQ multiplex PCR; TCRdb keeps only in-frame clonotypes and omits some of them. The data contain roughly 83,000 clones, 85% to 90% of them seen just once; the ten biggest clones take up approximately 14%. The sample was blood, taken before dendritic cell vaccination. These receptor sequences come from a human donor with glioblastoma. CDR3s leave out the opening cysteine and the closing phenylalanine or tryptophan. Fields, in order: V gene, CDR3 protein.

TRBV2	ASTDPGIRTGELF
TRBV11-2	ASSLVGRQRFQETQY
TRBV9	ASSVGQGAYEAF
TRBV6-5	ASRDSQETQY
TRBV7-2	ASSLMGSGVNEQF
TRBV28	ASSSSRDRIRGEKLF
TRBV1	TSSHGTSGRAENIQY
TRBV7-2	ASSLRTGAYEQY
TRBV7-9	ASSLGRDSNQPQH
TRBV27	ASARGGLYYGYT
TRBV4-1	ASSQEGVRGFDEQY
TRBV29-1	SVERGAGGTEAF
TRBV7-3	ASSSTSGAWTGELF
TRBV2	ASRPRGGTDTQY
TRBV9	ASSPRLAGGRAYNEQF
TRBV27	ASSSAGRTNGYT
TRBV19	ASSPSGTPSSYEQY
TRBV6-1	ASSESDSVEGYEQY
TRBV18	ASSPLPGGNEKLF
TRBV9	ASSAGNPYEQY
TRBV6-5	ASSYSFQGPYEQY
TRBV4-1	ASSQEGGSSTYEQY
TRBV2	ASSNPGQGTTDTQY
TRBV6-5	ASRRQGALGYT
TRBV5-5	ASSLARPGYNQPQH
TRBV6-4	ASSVDNTDTQY
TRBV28	ASSLGAGAGLSNYGYT
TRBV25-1	ASSPPGGHNQPQH
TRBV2	ASSGVAVNTGELF